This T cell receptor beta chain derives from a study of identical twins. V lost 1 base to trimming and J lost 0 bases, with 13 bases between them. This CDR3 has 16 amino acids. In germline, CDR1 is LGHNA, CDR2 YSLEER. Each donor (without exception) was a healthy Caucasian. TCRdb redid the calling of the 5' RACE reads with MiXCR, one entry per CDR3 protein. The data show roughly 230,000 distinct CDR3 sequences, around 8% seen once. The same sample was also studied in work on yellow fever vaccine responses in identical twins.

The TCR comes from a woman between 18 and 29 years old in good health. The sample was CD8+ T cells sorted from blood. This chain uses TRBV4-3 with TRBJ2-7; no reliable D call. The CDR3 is CASSQALLVHSYEQYF. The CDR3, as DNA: TGCGCCAGCAGCCAAGCCTTGTTAGTCCACTCCTACGAGCAGTACTTC.